Included here is one TCR beta chain sequence, with context. TCRdb called the 5' RACE reads again in MiXCR, with one record for every CDR3 protein. The table shows 300,000 to 350,000 distinct CDR3 sequences, with roughly 20% occurring only once. These data originate in a study of CD8 T cells in ankylosing spondylitis. V gave up 5 bases and J gave up 9 bases; unmatched junction bases: 6. Germline CDR1 and CDR2: DFQATT and SNEGSKA (reference sequence). The CDR3 extends over 14 amino acids. This sequence originates from a female donor with ankylosing spondylitis or in good health (not recorded which). The sequenced sample was blood, either unsorted or a sorted T cell fraction (not recorded which). J is TRBJ1-6 and V is TRBV20-1, with 11 bases that match TRBD1. CDR3: CSADSGQGGSPLHF. For the CDR3, the DNA is TGCAGTGCTGACTCGGGACAGGGGGGTTCACCCCTCCACTTT.